This passage covers 12 T cell receptor beta chains from one sample sequenced in a study of cytomegalovirus exposure and HLA in healthy donors. Primers: 60 Vbeta forward and 13 Jbeta reverse. The assay was immunoSEQ multiplex PCR, and TCRdb's table has in-frame clones only and misses some. This sample has around 150,000 clones, with around three quarters found just once. Material for sequencing was PBMCs. Receptors originate from a man aged 40-55 years in good health and CMV-seronegative.

This chain links TRBV5-1 with TRBJ1-4; no firm D call. V lost 3 bases, J lost 8 bases, and 14 bases lay in between. The CDR3 covers 14 residues. Per the germline V gene, CDR1 is SGHRS and CDR2 is YFSETQ. The CDR3, as DNA: TGCGCCAGCAGCTCCGATCGGGGAGGGGAAAAACTGTTTTTT. Translation: CASSSDRGGEKLFF.

V gene TRBV5-6 combines with J gene TRBJ2-5, with no clear D. V lost 1 base and J lost 4, with 11 bases in between. The germline V gene encodes CDR1 SGHDT and CDR2 YYEEEE. The CDR3 runs 14 residues. CDR3 in DNA: TGTGCCAGCAGCTTGTATGGCGGTGGAGAGACCCAGTACTTC. It specifies CASSLYGGGETQYF.

This chain connects TRBV6-5 to TRBJ1-2; D is uncertain. The CDR3 is 12 residues long. Looked up from germline, CDR1 is MNHEY and CDR2 is SVGAGI. V gave up 5 bases and J gave up 5 bases, with 9 bases separating them. The CDR3 region has the DNA TGTGCCAGCAGTCCCCTCGGTTATGGCTACACCTTC. Its protein is CASSPLGYGYTF.

The CDR3 DNA follows: TGTGCCTGTTCAGGGTCCTGGTCTAACATTCAGTACTTC. Protein product: CACSGSWSNIQYF. J is TRBJ2-4 and V is TRBV30, with TRBD1 as a possible D gene (5 bases). V was pared by 6 bases and J by 7 bases, with 16 bases between. The CDR3 runs 13 residues. Germline CDR1 reads GTSNPN; CDR2 reads SVGIG (reference sequence).

J is TRBJ2-5 and V is TRBV4-1; 7 nucleotides agree with TRBD1. The germline V gene encodes CDR1 MGHRA and CDR2 YSYEKL. Trimming took 1 base from V and 5 from J; bases not matched to a gene: 1. The CDR3 covers 13 residues. The CDR3 spells CASSQGQGETQYF. The CDR3 DNA reads TGCGCCAGCAGCCAAGGACAGGGTGAGACCCAGTACTTC.

V and J are TRBV4-3 and TRBJ2-7; 7 bases are shared with TRBD2. Per the germline V gene, CDR1 is LGHNA and CDR2 is YSLEER. The CDR3 covers 15 residues. V lost 4 bases to trimming and J lost 2 bases; unmatched junction nucleotides: 8. This CDR3 reads CASSPTDREAYEQYF. DNA of the CDR3: TGCGCCAGCAGCCCTACTGACCGGGAGGCCTACGAGCAGTACTTC.

The J gene is TRBJ1-2, the V gene TRBV2; the D gene is possibly TRBD1 (6 bases). The length of the CDR3 is 13 residues. Germline lookup yields CDR1 SNHLY and CDR2 FYNNEI. Trimming removed 6 bases from V and 4 bases from J, with 12 bases in between. Here the CDR3 reads CASSVRQVYGYTF. The CDR3, as DNA: TGTGCCAGCAGCGTACGACAGGTCTATGGCTACACCTTC. Drawing the rest from reference TRBV2 and TRBJ1-2, the complete variable domain is EPEVTQTPSHQVTQMGQEVILRCVPISNHLYFYWYRQILGQKVEFLVSFYNNEISEKSEIFDDQFSVERPDGSNFTLKIRSTKLEDSAMYFCASSVRQVYGYTFGSGTRLTVV.

The V call is TRBV28, the J call TRBJ2-3; 15 bases map to TRBD2. Germline assignment: CDR1 MDHEN and CDR2 SYDVKM. Unmatched junction bases numbered 8, after V lost 3 bases and J lost 4 bases. The length of the CDR3 is 18 residues. CDR3 protein: CASSFTGLAGGVPDTQYF. The CDR3 DNA follows: TGTGCCAGCAGTTTCACGGGACTAGCGGGAGGAGTCCCAGATACGCAGTATTTT.

This clone was counted between two and nine times. The chain uses TRBV6-1 and TRBJ2-7, with TRBD1 identical over 7 bases. The V gene's germline CDR1 is MNHNS and CDR2 SASEGT. The CDR3 has 15 amino acids. The trim removed 1 base at V and 4 bases at J, leaving 7 bases unmatched. CDR3 protein: CASSEVRTGSYEQYF. The CDR3 DNA reads TGTGCCAGCAGTGAAGTGAGGACAGGCTCGTACGAGCAGTACTTC.

V is TRBV28 and J is TRBJ1-2, with no clear D. The CDR3 contains 15 residues. The ends were cut back, 6 bases at V and 1 base at J, with 15 bases in the middle. Germline V CDR1 and CDR2: MDHEN, SYDVKM. This CDR3 is CASSQPRVGNYGYTF. The CDR3 nucleotides are TGTGCCAGCAGCCAACCCCGGGTCGGTAACTATGGCTACACCTTC.

V usage is TRBV19 and J usage is TRBJ1-4; no clear D. The CDR3 has 15 amino acids. CDR1 and CDR2 (germline): LNHDA, SQIVND (reference sequence). Trimming took 4 bases from V and 5 from J, leaving 14 bases between them. CDR3 in DNA: TGTGCCAGTAGTACCAGCGGAATACTAAATGAAAAACTGTTTTTT. Amino acids: CASSTSGILNEKLFF. Combining the CDR3 with reference TRBV19 and TRBJ1-4 gives the whole variable domain DGGITQSPKYLFRKEGQNVTLSCEQNLNHDAMYWYRQDPGQGLRLIYYSQIVNDFQKGDIAEGYSVSREKKESFPLTVTSAQKNPTAFYLCASSTSGILNEKLFFGSGTQLSVL.

V gene TRBV19 combines with J gene TRBJ1-5, with D unresolved. The CDR3 covers 15 residues. V dropped 6 bases and J dropped 1 base, with 13 bases sitting between them. Germline CDR1 reads LNHDA; CDR2 reads SQIVND (reference sequence). The CDR3 reads CASSPNGLSNQPQHF. The CDR3 DNA sequence: TGTGCCAGTAGCCCAAACGGGTTGAGCAATCAGCCCCAGCATTTT.